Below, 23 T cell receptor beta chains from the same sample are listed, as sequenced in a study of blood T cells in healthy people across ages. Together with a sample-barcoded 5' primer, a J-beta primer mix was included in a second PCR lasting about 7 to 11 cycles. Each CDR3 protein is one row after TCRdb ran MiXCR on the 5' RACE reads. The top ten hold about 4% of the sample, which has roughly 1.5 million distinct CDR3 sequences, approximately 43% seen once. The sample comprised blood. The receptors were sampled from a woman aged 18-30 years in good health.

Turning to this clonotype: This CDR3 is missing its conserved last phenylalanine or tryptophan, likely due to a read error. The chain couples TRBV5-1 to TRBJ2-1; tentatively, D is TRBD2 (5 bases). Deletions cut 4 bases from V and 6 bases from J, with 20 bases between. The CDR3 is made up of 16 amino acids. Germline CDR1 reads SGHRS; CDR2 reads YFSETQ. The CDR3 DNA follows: TGCGCCAGCAGCCCGTTGAGGGTAGGATTCTTCAATGAGCAGTTCTTA. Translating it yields CASSPLRVGFFNEQFL.

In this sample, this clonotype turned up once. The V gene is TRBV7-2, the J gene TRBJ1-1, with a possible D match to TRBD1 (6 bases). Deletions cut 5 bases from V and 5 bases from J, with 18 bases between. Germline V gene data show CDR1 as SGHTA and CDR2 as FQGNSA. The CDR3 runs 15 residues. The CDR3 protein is CASSQTSGGVTEAFF. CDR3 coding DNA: TGTGCCAGCAGCCAGACATCCGGGGGCGTAACTGAAGCTTTCTTT.

The CDR3 protein is CASSPYRGGYNEQFF. Here the CDR3 DNA reads TGTGCCAGCAGCCCCTACAGGGGGGGATACAATGAGCAGTTCTTC. J is TRBJ2-1 and V is TRBV3-1; maybe TRBD1 (8 bases). This CDR3 comprises 15 residues. Trimming removed 4 bases at V and 4 bases at J, with 14 bases between. CDR1 and CDR2 (germline): LGHDT, YNNKEL (reference sequence).

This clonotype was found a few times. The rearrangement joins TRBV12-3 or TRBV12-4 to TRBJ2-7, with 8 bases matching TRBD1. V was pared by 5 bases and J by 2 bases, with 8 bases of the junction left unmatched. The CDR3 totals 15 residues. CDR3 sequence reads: CASSPSGTGPYEQYF. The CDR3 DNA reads TGTGCCAGCAGTCCCTCCGGGACAGGACCCTACGAGCAGTACTTC.

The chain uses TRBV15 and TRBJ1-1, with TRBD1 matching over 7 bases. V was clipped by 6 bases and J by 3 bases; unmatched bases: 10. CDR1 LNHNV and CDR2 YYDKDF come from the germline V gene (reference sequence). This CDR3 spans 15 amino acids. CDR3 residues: CATSTGTDGDTEAFF. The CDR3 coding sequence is TGTGCCACCAGTACCGGGACAGACGGGGACACTGAAGCTTTCTTT.

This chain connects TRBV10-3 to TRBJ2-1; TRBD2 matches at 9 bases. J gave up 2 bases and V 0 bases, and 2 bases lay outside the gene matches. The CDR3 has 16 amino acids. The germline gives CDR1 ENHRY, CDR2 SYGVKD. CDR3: CAISESPSGTYNEQFF. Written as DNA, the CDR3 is TGTGCCATCAGTGAGTCACCTAGCGGGACCTACAATGAGCAGTTCTTC.

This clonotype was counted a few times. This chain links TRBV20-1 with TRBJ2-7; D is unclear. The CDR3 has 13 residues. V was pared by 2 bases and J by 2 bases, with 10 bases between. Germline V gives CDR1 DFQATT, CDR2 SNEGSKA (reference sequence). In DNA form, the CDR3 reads TGCAGTGCTAGAACTGGGGATACCTACGAGCAGTACTTC. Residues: CSARTGDTYEQYF.

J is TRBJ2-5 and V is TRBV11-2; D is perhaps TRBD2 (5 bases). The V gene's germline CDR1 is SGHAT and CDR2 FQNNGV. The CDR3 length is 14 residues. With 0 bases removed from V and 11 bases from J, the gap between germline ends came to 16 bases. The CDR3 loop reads CASSLEPSEGEQYF. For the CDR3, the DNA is TGTGCCAGCAGCTTAGAGCCCTCAGAGGGTGAGCAGTACTTC. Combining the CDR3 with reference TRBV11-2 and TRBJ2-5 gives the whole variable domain EAGVAQSPRYKIIEKRQSVAFWCNPISGHATLYWYQQILGQGPKLLIQFQNNGVVDDSQLPKDRFSAERLKGVDSTLKIQPAKLEDSAVYLCASSLEPSEGEQYFGPGTRLLVL.

The CDR3 region is CASSFSGGFYEQYF. CDR3 sequence (DNA): TGTGCCAGCAGTTTTAGCGGGGGGTTCTACGAGCAGTACTTC. The J gene is TRBJ2-7, the V gene TRBV27; 10 bases line up with TRBD2. Per the germline V gene, CDR1 is MNHEY and CDR2 is SMNVEV (reference sequence). V lost 3 bases, J lost 3 bases, and 2 bases stayed unmatched. CDR3 length: 14 residues.

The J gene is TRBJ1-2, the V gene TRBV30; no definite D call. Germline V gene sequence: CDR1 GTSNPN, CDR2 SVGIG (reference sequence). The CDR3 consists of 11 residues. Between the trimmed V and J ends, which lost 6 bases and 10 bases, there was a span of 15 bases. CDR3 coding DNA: TGTGCCTGTAACCTTCAGTGGGCCTACACCTTC. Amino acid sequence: CACNLQWAYTF.

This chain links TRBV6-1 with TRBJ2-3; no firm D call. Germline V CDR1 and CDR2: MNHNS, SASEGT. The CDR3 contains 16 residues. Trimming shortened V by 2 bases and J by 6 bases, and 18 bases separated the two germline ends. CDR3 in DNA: TGTGCCAGCAGTGAAATGTCCTGGGCCCCCGGGGATACGCAGTATTTT. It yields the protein CASSEMSWAPGDTQYF.

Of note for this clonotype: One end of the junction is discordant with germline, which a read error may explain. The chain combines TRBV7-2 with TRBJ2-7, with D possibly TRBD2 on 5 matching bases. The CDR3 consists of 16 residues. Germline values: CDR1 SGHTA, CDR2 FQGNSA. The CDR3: CASSLGSGGSSYELYF. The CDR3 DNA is TGTGCCAGCAGCTTAGGGTCTGGCGGGTCCTCCTACGAGCTGTACTTC.

The CDR3 DNA reads as TGTGCCAGCAGTGAAGCTAGCGGGAGGGGGTACAATGAGCAGTTCTTC. Amino acids: CASSEASGRGYNEQFF. The chain joins TRBV6-1 to TRBJ2-1; 11 bases agree with TRBD2. The CDR3 is 16 amino acids. V lost 0 bases and J lost 4; bases outside the gene matches: 2. Germline V gene sequence: CDR1 MNHNS, CDR2 SASEGT.

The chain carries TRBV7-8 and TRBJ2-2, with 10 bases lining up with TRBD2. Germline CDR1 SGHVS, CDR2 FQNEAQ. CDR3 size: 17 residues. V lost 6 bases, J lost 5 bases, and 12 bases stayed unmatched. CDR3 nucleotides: TGTGCCAGCAGTTTGAGTACGGGACTAGCGATGACCGGGGAGCTGTTTTTT. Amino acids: CASSLSTGLAMTGELFF. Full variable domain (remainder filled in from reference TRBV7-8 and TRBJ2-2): GAGVSQSPRYKVAKRGQDVALRCDPISGHVSLFWYQQALGQGPEFLTYFQNEAQLDKSGLPSDRFFAERPEGSVSTLKIQRTQQEDSAVYLCASSLSTGLAMTGELFFGEGSRLTVL.

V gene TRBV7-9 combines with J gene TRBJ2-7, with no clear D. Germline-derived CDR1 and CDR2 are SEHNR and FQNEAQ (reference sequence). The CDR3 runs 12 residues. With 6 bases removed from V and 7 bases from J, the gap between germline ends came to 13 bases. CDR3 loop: CASSEILREQYF. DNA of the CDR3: TGTGCCAGCAGTGAGATCCTACGAGAGCAGTACTTC.

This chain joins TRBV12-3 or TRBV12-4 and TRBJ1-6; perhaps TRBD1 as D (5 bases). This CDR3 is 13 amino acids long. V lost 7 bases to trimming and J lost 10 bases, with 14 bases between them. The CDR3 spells CASTRKGKSPLHF. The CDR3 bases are TGTGCCAGCACCCGTAAGGGGAAATCACCCCTCCACTTT.

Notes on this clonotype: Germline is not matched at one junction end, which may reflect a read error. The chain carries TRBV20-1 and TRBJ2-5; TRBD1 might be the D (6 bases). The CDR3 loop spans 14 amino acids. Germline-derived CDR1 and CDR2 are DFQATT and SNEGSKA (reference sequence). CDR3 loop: CSAGDYRARETQYF. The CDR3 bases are TGCAGTGCTGGAGACTACAGGGCTAGGGAGACCCAGTACTTC.

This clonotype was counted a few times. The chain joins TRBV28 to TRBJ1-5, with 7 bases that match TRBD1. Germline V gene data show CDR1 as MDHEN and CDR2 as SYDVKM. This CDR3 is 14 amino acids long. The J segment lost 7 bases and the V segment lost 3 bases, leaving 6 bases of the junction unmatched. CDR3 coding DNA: TGTGCCAGCAGTTTTCAGGGGGTTTACCAGCCCCAGCATTTT. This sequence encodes CASSFQGVYQPQHF.

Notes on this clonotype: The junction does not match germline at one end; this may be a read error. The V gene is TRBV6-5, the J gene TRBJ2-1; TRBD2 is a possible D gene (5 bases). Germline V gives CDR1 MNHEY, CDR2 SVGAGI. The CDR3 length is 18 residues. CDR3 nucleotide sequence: TGTGCCAGCAGTGACTCCGTGAGGGCCCCTCTTAGAGACAATGAGCAGTTCTTC. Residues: CASSDSVRAPLRDNEQFF.

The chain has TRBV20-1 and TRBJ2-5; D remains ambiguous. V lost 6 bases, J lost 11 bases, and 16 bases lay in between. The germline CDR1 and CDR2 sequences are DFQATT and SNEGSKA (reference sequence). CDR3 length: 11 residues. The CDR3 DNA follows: TGCAGTGCGGTCTACCGTGATGAGCAGTACTTC. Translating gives CSAVYRDEQYF.

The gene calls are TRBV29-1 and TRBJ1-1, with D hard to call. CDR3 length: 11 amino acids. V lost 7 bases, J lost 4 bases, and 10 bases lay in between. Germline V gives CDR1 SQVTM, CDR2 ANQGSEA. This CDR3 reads CSGRGFTEAFF. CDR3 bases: TGCAGCGGCAGAGGGTTCACTGAAGCTTTCTTT.

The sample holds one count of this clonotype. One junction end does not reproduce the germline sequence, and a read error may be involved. As DNA, the CDR3 is TGTGCCAGCAGGACCGACTATAATGAGCCGTTCTTC. It yields the protein CASRTDYNEPFF. This chain uses TRBV6-5 with TRBJ2-1; a possible D gene is TRBD2 (5 bases). CDR1 and CDR2 from the germline V gene are MNHEY and SVGAGI. The CDR3 spans 12 residues.

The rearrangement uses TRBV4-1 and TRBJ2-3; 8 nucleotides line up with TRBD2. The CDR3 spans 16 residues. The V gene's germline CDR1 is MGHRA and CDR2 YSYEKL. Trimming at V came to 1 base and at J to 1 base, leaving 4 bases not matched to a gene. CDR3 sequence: CASSQGSRGGTDTQYF. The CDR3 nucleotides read TGCGCCAGCAGCCAAGGTTCGCGGGGGGGCACAGATACGCAGTATTTT.